This T cell receptor (beta chain) was retrieved from a study of shared clonotypes between healthy human individuals. About the research overall: Each donor's CD8 memory used one plate, CD8 naive two, each CD4 subset three.

Notes on this clone: Its specificity is not known.

CDR1 and CDR2 from the germline V gene are KGHSY and FQNENV. Trimming removed 2 bases from V and 0 bases from J, with 10 bases in between. The length of the CDR3 is 15 residues. Selected positively for CCR7 and CD45RO-negative, naive CD8 cells excluded terminally differentiated effector memory CD45RA+ cells. Every donor was a Caucasian adult from Nashville, Tennessee. Measured with immunoSEQ multiplex PCR; TCRdb has only the in-frame clones, and not every one. The data contain about 2.2 million clones, approximately 94% of them singletons. Findings and caveats of the study: The sole specimen, blood, was sampled, and tissue repertoires likely differ. All-four-donor shared clonotypes had higher generation probabilities than non-shared clonotypes did.

The clonotype originates from a man between 18 and 29 years old in good health. Some clones in this sample may be carry-over from other donors' samples. This chain joins TRBV16 and TRBJ1-2; unclear D gene. Sequencing used naive CD8+ T cells from PBMCs. The CDR3 is CASSQAQAPNYGYTF. For the CDR3, the DNA is TGTGCCAGCAGCCAAGCGCAGGCCCCTAACTATGGCTACACCTTC.